This TCR beta chain was sequenced during a study of Ad26.COV2.S vaccination and SARS-CoV-2 variants. Study observations and caveats: For non-spike TCRs, breadth in vaccine recipients resembled that in placebo recipients.

Treatment of the sample: roughly 19 received Ad26.COV2.S at low or high dose, single or two shots; 5 received placebo; per-sample allocation not given. It was on day 63 after the first vaccine or placebo injection that samples were taken. As concerns this clone: Its specificity is unknown.

Germline V lookup: CDR1 ENHRY, CDR2 SYGVKD. The CDR3 length is 14 residues. Trimming left V 0 bases short and J 6 bases short, with 8 bases between. TCRdb keeps only in-frame clones here, not all; method: immunoSEQ multiplex PCR. The table records hundreds of thousands of clones, roughly 91% of them present only once. The chain links TRBV10-3 to TRBJ1-4, with no clear D. The material was peripheral blood, obtained in a trial of Ad26.COV2.S vaccine versus placebo. The clonotype originates from a person aged 18 to 59 who received the Ad26.COV2.S COVID-19 vaccine or a placebo. The CDR3 here is CAISESGPDEKLFF. Here the CDR3 DNA reads TGTGCCATCAGTGAGTCGGGTCCGGATGAAAAACTGTTTTTT.